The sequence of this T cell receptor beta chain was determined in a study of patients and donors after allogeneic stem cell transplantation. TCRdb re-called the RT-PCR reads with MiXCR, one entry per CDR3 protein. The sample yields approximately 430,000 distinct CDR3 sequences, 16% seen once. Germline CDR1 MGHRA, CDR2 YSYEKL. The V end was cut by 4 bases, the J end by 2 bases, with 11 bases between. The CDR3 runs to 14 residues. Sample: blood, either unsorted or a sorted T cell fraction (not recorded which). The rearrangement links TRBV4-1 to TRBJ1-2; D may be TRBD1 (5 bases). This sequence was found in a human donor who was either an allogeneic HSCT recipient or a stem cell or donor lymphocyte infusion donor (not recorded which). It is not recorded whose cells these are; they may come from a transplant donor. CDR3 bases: TGCGCCAGCAGCCTCCCGGGGGGGAACTATGGCTACACCTTC. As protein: CASSLPGGNYGYTF.